This T cell receptor (beta chain) was observed in a study of shared clonotypes between healthy human individuals. This clone showed up just once. Libraries were prepared by immunoSEQ multiplex PCR; TCRdb keeps only in-frame clonotypes and omits some of them. Of about 1.1 million clones listed, approximately 80% were seen once; the top ten hold over 0.8%. Nashville, Tennessee was home to all donors, who were Caucasian adults. The sample taken for sequencing was memory CD4+ T cells from PBMCs. Regarding subset: CD45RA-negative fraction. This sequence originates from a man aged 18 to 35 in good health. Some clones in this sample may be carry-over from other donors' samples.

The DNA of the CDR3 is TGTGCCAGCAGCTTGTTCGGGATGGCGGGAGGAATGGAGACCCAGTACTTC. This sequence encodes CASSLFGMAGGMETQYF. The chain has TRBV5-6 and TRBJ2-5, with 8 positions matching TRBD2. This CDR3 region has 17 residues. The germline CDR1 and CDR2 sequences are SGHDT and YYEEEE. V shed 1 base, J shed 5 bases, and the junction held 13 bases outside the gene matches.